The T cell receptor (beta chain) described here comes from a study of T cell responses to AZD1222 COVID-19 vaccine. This clone was detected once. The antigen remains unidentified. V shed 2 bases and J shed 7 bases, with 14 bases lying between them. Germline values: CDR1 KGHSH, CDR2 LQKENI. The CDR3 runs 15 residues. Overall study findings and caveats: Clonal diversity was possibly underestimated, and the donors were mostly white British, with more females. Distributed over spike, vaccine-associated CD4 TCRs predominated at 160-218 and 743-854. Spike-specific TCR breadth and depth went up after people got two AZD1222 doses. Among those given AZD1222, only 5 to 7 were seropositive at baseline.

TCRdb's table, derived via immunoSEQ multiplex PCR, lists solely in-frame clones and lacks some. The sample carries 95,000 to 100,000 clones, less than 95% recorded once. The TCR comes from an adult in good health. Sequencing was performed on peripheral blood, taken on day 0 of AZD1222 vaccination. The V call is TRBV18, the J call TRBJ2-2; possibly TRBD1 for D (7 bases). As DNA, the CDR3 is TGTGCCAGCTCACCAATAGGAGGGGGCGACGGGGAGCTGTTTTTT. This translates into CASSPIGGGDGELFF.